One sample yielded the 5 T cell receptor beta chains listed below, sequenced in a study of CD8+ T cells in alopecia areata. RNA was extracted and reverse transcribed into cDNA as the sequencing template. TCRdb's copy holds only in-frame clones and misses some; the assay was immunoSEQ multiplex PCR. The sample includes 130,000 to 150,000 clones, about nine tenths of them seen just once. Sequenced material: CD8+ T cells sorted from blood, taken at week 0. The receptors derive from a human donor with alopecia areata.

V usage is TRBV29-1 and J usage is TRBJ2-3, with TRBD1 matching 7 bases. After removal of 4 bases from V and 5 bases from J, the junction contained 12 bases not matched to a gene. This CDR3 is built from 15 residues. The germline gives CDR1 SQVTM, CDR2 ANQGSEA. The CDR3 reads CSVASDRVTIDTQYF. DNA for the CDR3: TGCAGCGTTGCGTCCGACAGGGTGACTATAGATACGCAGTATTTT.

The chain couples TRBV2 to TRBJ2-7, with 8 bases identical to TRBD1. The CDR3 runs to 15 residues. Trimming took 5 bases from V and 0 from J; bases not matched to a gene: 6. The V gene's germline CDR1 is SNHLY and CDR2 FYNNEI. The CDR3 coding sequence is TGTGCCAGCAGTCCGACAGGGGTCAGCTCCTACGAGCAGTACTTC. Translation gives CASSPTGVSSYEQYF.

This clone has only one observation. The chain links TRBV23-1 to TRBJ2-7; 7 nucleotides agree with TRBD1. TRBV23-1 is labeled an ORF, and its function is uncertain. The J segment lost 1 base and the V segment lost 0 bases, leaving 3 bases of the junction unmatched. The CDR3 spans 15 residues. In DNA form, the CDR3 reads TGCGCCAGCAGTCAATCCGGGACAGTTTCCTACGAGCAGTACTTC. Translated, it gives CASSQSGTVSYEQYF.

Details on this clone: One junction end does not reproduce the germline sequence, and a read error may be involved. This chain uses TRBV5-1 with TRBJ2-7, with D unresolved. This CDR3 region has 14 residues. Per the germline V gene, CDR1 is SGHRS and CDR2 is YFSETQ. CDR3 sequence (DNA): TGCGCCAGCAGCTTGGAAGGGCTCTCCCACGAGCAGTACTTC. Protein: CASSLEGLSHEQYF.

With regard to this clone: Other DNA sequences within the sample encode an identical CDR3. The chain recombines TRBV6-5 with TRBJ2-1; D not resolved. Trimming stripped 2 bases from V and 0 bases from J, with 8 bases between. The CDR3 is made up of 15 amino acids. CDR1 and CDR2 (germline): MNHEY, SVGAGI. CDR3 region: CASSYGQSSYNEQFF. The DNA for the CDR3 is TGTGCCAGCAGTTACGGTCAAAGCTCCTACAATGAGCAGTTCTTC.